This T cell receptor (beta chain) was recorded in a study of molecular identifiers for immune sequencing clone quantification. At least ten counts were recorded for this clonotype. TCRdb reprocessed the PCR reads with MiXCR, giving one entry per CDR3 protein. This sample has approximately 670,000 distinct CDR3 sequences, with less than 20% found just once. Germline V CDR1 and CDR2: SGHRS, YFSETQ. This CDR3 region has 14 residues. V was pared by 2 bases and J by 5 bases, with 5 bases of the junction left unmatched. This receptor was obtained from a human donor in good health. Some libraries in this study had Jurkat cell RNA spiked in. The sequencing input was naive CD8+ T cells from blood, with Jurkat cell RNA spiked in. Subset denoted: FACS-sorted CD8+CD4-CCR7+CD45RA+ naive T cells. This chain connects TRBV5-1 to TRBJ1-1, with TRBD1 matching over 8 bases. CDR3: CASSFPGGETEAFF. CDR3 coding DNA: TGCGCCAGCAGCTTCCCAGGGGGCGAGACTGAAGCTTTCTTT.